This TCR beta chain was sequenced during a study of blood T cells in healthy people across ages. In its sample, this clonotype was seen a few times. Germline V gene sequence: CDR1 MNHEY, CDR2 SMNVEV (reference sequence). Trimming stripped 4 bases from V and 1 base from J, with 13 bases between. CDR3 size: 15 residues. Through a sample-barcoded 5' primer and a J-beta primer mix, a second PCR was run for roughly 6 to 12 cycles. Through a template-switch adaptor with 12 random nucleotides, each cDNA molecule received a tag. Every sample gave at least 2.5 million paired-end reads containing CDR3. TCRdb redid the calling of the 5' RACE reads with MiXCR, one entry per CDR3 protein. The sample has about 570,000 distinct CDR3 sequences; approximately 25% are singletons.

The TCR originated in a woman in her 70s in good health. The gene calls are TRBV27 and TRBJ1-1; D is ambiguous. The material sequenced was blood. CDR3 protein: CASSSSMRRNTEAFF. The CDR3 DNA follows: TGTGCCAGCAGTTCCTCCATGAGGAGGAACACTGAAGCTTTCTTT.